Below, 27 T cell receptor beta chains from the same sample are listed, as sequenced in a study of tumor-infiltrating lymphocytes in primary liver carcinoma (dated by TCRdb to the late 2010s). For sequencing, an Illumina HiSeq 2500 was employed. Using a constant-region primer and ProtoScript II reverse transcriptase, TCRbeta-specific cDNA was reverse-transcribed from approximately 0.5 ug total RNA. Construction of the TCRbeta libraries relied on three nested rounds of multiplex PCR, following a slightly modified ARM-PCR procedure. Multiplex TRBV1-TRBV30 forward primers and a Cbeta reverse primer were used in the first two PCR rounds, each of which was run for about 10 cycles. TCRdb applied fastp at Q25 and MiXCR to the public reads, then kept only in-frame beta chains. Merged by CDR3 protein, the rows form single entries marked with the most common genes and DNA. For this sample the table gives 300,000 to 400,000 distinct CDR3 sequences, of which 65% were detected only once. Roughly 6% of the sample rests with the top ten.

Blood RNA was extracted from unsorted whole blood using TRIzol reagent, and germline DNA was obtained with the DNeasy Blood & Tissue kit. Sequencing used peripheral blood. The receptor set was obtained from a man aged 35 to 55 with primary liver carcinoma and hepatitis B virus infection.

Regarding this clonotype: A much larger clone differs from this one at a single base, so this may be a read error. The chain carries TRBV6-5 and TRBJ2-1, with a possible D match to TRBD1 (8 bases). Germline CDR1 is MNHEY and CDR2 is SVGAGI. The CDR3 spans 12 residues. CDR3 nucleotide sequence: TGTACCAGCAGTTACAGGGGGGGCGAGCAGTTCTTC. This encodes CTSSYRGGEQFF.

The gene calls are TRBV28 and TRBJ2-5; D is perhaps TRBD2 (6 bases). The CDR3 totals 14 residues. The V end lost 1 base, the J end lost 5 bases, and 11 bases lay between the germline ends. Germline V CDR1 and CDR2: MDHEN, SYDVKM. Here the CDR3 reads CASSLFAGTETQYF. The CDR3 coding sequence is TGTGCCAGCAGTTTATTCGCGGGGACGGAGACCCAGTACTTC.

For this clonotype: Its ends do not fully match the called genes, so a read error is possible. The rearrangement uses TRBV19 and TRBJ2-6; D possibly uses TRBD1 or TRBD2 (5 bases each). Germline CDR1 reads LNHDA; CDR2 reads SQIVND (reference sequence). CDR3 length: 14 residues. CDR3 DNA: TGTGCCAGTACTCGGGATGCCGGGGCCAACGTCCCGACTTTC. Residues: CASTRDAGANVPTF.

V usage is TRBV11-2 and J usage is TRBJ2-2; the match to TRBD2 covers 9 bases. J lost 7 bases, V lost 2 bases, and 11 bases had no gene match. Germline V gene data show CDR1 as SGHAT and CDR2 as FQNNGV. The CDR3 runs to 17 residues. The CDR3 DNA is TGTGCCAGCAGCTTACGGATTAGCGGGAGTTGGGACGGGGAGCTGTTTTTT. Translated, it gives CASSLRISGSWDGELFF.

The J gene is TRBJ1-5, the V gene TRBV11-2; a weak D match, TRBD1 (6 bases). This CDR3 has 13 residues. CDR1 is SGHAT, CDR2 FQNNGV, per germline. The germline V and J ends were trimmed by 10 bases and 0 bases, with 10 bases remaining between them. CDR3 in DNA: TGTGCCAACAGGGACGATAGCAATCAGCCCCAGCATTTT. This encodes CANRDDSNQPQHF.

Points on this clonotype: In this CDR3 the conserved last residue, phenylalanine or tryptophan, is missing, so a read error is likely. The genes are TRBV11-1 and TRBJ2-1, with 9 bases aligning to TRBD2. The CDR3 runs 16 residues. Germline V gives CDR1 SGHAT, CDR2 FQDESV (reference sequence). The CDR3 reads CVSSLDSGSGRDEQFY. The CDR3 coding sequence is TGTGTCAGCAGCTTAGATAGCGGGAGTGGGAGAGATGAGCAGTTCTAC.

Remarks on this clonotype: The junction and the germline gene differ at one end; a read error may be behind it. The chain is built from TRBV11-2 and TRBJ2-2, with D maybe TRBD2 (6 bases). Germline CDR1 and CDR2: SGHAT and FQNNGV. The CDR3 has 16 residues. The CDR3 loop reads CASSRPGLDNTGELLF. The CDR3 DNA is TGTGCCAGCAGCAGACCGGGACTCGATAACACCGGGGAGCTGCTTTTT.

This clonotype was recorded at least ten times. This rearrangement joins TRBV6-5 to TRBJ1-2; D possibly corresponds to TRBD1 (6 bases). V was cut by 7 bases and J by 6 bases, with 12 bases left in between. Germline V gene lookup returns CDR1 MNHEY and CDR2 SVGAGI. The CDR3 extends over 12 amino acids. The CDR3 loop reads CASKGGTDGYTF. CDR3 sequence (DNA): TGTGCCAGCAAGGGGGGCACAGATGGCTACACCTTC.

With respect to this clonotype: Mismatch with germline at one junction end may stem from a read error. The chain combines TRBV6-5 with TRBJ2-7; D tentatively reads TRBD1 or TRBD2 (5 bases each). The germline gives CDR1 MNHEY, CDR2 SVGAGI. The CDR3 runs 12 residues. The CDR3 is CASRAGSYGQYF. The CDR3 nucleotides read TGTGCCAGCAGAGCAGGGAGCTACGGGCAGTACTTC.

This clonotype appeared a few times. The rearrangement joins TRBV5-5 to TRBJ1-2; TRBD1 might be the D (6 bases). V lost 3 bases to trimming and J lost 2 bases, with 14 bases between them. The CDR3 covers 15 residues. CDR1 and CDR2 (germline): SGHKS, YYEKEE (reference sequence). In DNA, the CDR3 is TGTGCCAGCAGCTGGAGCGTACAGGGAAACTATGGCTACACCTTC. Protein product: CASSWSVQGNYGYTF.

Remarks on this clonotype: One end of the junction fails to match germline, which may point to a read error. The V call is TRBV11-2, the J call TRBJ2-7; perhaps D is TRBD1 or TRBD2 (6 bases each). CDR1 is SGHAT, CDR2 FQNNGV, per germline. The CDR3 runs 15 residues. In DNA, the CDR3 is TGTGCCAGCAGCCGTCTAGGGGGGCTTTCCTACGCGCAGTATTTC. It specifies CASSRLGGLSYAQYF.

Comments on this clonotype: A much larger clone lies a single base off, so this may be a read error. Written as DNA, the CDR3 is TGCGCCAGCAGCCGGACTAGCTGGAGGGGAGCGGGGACCAATGAGCAGTTCTTC. Its protein is CASSRTSWRGAGTNEQFF. The chain uses TRBV4-1 and TRBJ2-1; 8 nucleotides agree with TRBD2. V lost 4 bases and J lost 6; bases outside the gene matches: 17. There are 18 residues in the CDR3. The germline V gene has CDR1 MGHRA and CDR2 YSYEKL.

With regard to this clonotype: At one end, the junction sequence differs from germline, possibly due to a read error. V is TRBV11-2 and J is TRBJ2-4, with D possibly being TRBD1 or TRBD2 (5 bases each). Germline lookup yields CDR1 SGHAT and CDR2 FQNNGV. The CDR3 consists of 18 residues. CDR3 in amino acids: CGSSPKHAYGTERNIQYF. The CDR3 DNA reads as TGTGGCAGCAGCCCCAAGCACGCCTACGGGACCGAGAGGAACATTCAGTACTTC.

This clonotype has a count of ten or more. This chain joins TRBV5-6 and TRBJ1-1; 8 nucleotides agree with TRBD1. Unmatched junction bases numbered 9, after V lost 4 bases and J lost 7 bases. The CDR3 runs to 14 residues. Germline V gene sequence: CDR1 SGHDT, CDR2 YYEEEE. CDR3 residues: CASSASQGALEAFF. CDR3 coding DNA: TGTGCCAGCAGCGCCAGTCAGGGGGCCCTTGAAGCTTTCTTT.

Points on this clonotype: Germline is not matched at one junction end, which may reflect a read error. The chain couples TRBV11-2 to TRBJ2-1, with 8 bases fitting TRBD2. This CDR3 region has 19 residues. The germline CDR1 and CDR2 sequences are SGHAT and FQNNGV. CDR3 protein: CASSCQGRVAGKFYNEQFF. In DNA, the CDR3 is TGTGCCAGTAGCTGCCAAGGTCGGGTAGCGGGGAAGTTCTACAATGAGCAGTTCTTC. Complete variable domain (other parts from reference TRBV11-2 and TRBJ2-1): EAGVAQSPRYKIIEKRQSVAFWCNPISGHATLYWYQQILGQGPKLLIQFQNNGVVDDSQLPKDRFSAERLKGVDSTLKIQPAKLEDSAVYLCASSCQGRVAGKFYNEQFFGPGTRLTVL.

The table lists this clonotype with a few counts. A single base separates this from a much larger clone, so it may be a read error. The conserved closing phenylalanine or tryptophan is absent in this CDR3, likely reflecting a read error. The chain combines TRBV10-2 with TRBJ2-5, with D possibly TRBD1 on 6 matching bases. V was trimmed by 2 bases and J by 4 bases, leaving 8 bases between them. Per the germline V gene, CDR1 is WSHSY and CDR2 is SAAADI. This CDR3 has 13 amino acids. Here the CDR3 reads CASSELGGETQYL. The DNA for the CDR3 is TGCGCCAGCAGTGAGCTAGGGGGAGAGACCCAGTACTTA.

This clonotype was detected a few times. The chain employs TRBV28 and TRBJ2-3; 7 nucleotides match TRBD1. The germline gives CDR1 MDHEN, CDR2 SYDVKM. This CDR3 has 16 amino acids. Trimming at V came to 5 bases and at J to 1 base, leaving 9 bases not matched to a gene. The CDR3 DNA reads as TGTGCCAGCAGTGCACGACAGGGATGGGGCACAGATACGCAGTATTTT. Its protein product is CASSARQGWGTDTQYF.

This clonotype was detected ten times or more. CDR3 protein: CSVGAAGGNEQYF. The CDR3 region has the DNA TGCAGCGTCGGAGCCGCGGGGGGAAACGAGCAGTACTTC. The chain carries TRBV29-1 and TRBJ2-7; 8 nucleotides agree with TRBD2. With 6 bases clipped from V and 5 bases from J, the junction kept 9 bases outside the gene matches. The CDR3 is 13 amino acids. Looked up from germline, CDR1 is SQVTM and CDR2 is ANQGSEA.

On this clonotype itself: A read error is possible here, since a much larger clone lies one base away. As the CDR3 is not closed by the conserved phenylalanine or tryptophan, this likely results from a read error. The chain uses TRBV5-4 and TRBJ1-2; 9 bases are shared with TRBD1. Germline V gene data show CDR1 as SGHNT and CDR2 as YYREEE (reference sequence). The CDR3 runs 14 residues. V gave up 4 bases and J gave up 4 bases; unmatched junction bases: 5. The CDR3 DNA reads TGTGCCAGCAGCAAAAACAGGGGGCTCTATGGCTACACCTGC. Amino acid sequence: CASSKNRGLYGYTC.

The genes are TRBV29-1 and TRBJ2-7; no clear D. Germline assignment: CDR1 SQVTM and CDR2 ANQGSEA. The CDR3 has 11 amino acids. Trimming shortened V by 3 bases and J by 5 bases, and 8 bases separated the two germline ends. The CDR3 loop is CSVENGDEQYV. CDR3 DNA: TGCAGCGTTGAGAATGGGGACGAGCAGTACGTC.

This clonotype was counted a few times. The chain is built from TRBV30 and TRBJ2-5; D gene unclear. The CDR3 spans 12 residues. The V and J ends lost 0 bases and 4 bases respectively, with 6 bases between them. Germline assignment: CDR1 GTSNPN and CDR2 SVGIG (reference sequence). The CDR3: CAWSVVLETQYF. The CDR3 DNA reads TGTGCCTGGAGTGTAGTTTTAGAGACCCAGTACTTC.

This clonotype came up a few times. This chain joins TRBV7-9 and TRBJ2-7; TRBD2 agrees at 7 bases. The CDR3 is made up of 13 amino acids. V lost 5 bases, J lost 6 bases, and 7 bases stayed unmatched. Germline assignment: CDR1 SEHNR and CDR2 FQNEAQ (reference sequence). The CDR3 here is CASSPPAGVEQYF. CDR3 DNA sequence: TGTGCCAGCAGCCCACCTGCGGGAGTCGAGCAGTACTTC.

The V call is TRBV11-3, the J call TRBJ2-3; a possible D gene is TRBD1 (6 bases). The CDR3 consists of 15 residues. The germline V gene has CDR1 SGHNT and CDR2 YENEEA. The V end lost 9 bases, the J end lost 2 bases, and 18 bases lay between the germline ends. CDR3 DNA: TGTGCCAGTAGCCCTGGTTGGGGGCCCACAGATACGCAGTATTTT. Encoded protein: CASSPGWGPTDTQYF.

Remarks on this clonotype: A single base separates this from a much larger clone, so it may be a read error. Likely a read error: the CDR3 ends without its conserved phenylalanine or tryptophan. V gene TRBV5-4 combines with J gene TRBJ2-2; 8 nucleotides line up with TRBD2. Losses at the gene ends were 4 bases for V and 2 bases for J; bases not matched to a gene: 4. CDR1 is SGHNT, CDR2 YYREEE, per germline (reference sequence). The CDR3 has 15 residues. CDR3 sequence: CASSPGGINTGELFL. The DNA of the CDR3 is TGTGCCAGCAGCCCGGGGGGGATAAACACCGGGGAGCTGTTTCTT.

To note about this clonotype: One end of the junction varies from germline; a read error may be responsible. CDR3 in DNA: TGCGTCAGCAGCCAAGACCAGACAGGGGGACACAATGAGCAGTTCTTC. Encoded protein: CVSSQDQTGGHNEQFF. The J gene is TRBJ2-1, the V gene TRBV4-1; TRBD1 aligns across 9 bases. The germline V gene has CDR1 MGHRA and CDR2 YSYEKL. This CDR3 has 16 amino acids.

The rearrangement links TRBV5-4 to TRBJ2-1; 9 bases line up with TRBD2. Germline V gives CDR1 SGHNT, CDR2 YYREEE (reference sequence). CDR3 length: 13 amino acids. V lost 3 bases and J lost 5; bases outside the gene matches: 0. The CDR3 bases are TGTGCCAGCAGCTGGACTAGCGACAATGAGCAGTTCTTC. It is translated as CASSWTSDNEQFF.

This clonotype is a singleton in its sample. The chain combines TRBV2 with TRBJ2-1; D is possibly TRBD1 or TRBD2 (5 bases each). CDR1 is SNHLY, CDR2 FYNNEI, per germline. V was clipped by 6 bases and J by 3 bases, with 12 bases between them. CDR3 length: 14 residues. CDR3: CASRSRGSYNEQFF. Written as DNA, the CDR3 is TGTGCCAGCAGGTCCCGGGGCAGCTACAATGAGCAGTTCTTC.